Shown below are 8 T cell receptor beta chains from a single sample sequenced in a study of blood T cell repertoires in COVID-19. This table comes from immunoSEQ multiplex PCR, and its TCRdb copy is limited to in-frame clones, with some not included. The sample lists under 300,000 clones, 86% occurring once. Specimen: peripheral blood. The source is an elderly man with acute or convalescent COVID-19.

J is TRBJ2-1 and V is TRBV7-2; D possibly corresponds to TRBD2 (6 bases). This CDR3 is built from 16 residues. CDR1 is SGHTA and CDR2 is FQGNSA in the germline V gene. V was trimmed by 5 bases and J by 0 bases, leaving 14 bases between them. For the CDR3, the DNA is TGTGCCAGCAGCAGGGACTTTTCCAGCTCCTACAATGAGCAGTTCTTC. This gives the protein CASSRDFSSSYNEQFF.

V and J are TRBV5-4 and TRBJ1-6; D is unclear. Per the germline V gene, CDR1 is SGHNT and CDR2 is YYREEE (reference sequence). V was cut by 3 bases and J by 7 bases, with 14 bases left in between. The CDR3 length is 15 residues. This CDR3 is CASSSADLKNSPLHF. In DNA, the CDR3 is TGTGCCAGCAGCTCTGCGGACTTGAAGAATTCACCCCTCCACTTT.

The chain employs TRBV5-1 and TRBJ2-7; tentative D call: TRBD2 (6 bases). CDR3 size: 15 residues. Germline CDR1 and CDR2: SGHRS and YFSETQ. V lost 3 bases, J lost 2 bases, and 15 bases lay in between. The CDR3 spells CASSSSGVEAYEQYF. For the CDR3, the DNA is TGCGCCAGCAGCTCCTCGGGGGTTGAAGCCTACGAGCAGTACTTC. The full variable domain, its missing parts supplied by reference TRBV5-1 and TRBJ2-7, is KAGVTQTPRYLIKTRGQQVTLSCSPISGHRSVSWYQQTPGQGLQFLFEYFSETQRNKGNFPGRFSGRQFSNSRSEMNVSTLELGDSALYLCASSSSGVEAYEQYFGPGTRLTVT.

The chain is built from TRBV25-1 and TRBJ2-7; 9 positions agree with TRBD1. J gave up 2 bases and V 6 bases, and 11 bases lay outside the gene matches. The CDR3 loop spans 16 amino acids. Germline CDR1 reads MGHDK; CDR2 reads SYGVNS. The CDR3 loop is CASSPNEGQGPYEQYF. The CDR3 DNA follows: TGTGCCAGCAGCCCTAATGAGGGACAGGGACCCTACGAGCAGTACTTC.

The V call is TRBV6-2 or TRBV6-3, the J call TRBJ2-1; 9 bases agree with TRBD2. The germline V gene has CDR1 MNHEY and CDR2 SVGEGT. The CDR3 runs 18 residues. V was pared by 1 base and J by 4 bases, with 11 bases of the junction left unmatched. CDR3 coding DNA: TGTGCCAGCAGTTACTTGGACTTAGCGGGAGTGGGTTACAATGAGCAGTTCTTC. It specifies CASSYLDLAGVGYNEQFF.

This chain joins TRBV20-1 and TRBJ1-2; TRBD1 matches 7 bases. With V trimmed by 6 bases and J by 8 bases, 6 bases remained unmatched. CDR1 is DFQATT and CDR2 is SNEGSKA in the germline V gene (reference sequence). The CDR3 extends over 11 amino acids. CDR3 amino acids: CSANRGGGYTF. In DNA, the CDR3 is TGCAGTGCCAACAGGGGAGGAGGCTACACCTTC.

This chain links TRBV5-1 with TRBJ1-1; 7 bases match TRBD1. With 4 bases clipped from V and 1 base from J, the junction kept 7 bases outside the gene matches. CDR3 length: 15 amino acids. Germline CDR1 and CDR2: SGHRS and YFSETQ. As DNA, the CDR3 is TGCGCCAGCAGCGCCGAGGGACAGAGGAACACTGAAGCTTTCTTT. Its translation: CASSAEGQRNTEAFF.

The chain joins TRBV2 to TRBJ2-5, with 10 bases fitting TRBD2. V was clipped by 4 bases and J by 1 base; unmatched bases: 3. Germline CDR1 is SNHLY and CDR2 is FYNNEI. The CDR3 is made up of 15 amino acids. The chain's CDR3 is CASSVLAGFQETQYF. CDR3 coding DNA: TGTGCCAGCAGTGTACTAGCGGGGTTCCAAGAGACCCAGTACTTC.